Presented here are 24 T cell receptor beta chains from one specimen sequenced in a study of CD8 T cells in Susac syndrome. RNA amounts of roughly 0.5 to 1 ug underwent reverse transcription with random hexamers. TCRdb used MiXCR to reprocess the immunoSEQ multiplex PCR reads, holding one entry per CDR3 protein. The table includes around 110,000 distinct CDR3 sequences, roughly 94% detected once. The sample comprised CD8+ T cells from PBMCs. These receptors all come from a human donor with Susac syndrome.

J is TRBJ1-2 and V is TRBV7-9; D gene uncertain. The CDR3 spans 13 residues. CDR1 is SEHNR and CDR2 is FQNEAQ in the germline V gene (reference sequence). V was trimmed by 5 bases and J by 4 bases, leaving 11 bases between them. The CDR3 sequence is CASSPVELYGYTF. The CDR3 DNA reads TGTGCCAGCAGCCCCGTTGAACTCTATGGCTACACCTTC.

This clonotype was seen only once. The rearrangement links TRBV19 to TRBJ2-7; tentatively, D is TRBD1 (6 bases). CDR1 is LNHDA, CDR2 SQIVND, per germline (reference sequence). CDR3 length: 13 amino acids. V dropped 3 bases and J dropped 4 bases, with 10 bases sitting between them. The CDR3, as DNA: TGTGCCAGTAGTATGGCAGGGGATTACGAGCAGTACTTC. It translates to CASSMAGDYEQYF.

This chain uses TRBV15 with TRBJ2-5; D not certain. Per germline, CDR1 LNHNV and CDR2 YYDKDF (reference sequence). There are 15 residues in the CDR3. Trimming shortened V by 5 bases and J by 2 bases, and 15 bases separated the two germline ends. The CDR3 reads CATSSARSVQETQYF. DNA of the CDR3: TGTGCCACCAGCTCCGCCCGCAGTGTTCAAGAGACCCAGTACTTC.

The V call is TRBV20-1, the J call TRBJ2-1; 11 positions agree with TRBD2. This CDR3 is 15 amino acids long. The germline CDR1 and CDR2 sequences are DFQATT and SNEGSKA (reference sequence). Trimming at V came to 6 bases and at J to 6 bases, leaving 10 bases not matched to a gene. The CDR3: CSAGPGLADINEQFF. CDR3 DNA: TGCAGTGCGGGCCCGGGACTAGCGGACATCAATGAGCAGTTCTTC.

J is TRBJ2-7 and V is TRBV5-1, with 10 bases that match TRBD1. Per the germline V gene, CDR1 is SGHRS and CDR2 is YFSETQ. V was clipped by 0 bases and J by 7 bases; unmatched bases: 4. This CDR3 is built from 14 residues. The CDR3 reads CASSLGQGAQEQYF. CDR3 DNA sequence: TGCGCCAGCAGCTTGGGACAGGGGGCGCAAGAGCAGTACTTC. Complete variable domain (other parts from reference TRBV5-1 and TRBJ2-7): KAGVTQTPRYLIKTRGQQVTLSCSPISGHRSVSWYQQTPGQGLQFLFEYFSETQRNKGNFPGRFSGRQFSNSRSEMNVSTLELGDSALYLCASSLGQGAQEQYFGPGTRLTVT.

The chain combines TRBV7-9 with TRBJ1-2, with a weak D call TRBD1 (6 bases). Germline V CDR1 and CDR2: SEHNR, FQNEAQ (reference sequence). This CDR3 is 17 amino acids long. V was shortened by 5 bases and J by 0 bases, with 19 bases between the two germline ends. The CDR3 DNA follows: TGTGCCAGCAGCGGAACAGGGAGAGGGGGATCTAACTATGGCTACACCTTC. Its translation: CASSGTGRGGSNYGYTF.

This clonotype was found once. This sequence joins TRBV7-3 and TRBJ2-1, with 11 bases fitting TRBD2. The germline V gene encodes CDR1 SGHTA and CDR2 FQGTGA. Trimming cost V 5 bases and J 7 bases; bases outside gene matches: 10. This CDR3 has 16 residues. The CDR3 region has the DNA TGTGCCAGCAGCCTGTCCCCTAGCGGGGGGTGGAATGAGCAGTTCTTC. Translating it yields CASSLSPSGGWNEQFF.

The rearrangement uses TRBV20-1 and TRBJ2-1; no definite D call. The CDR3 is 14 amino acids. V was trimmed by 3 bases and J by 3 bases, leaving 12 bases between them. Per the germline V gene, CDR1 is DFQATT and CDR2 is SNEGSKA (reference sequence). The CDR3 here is CSASTADGYNEQFF. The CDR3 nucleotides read TGCAGTGCTAGCACCGCTGACGGCTACAATGAGCAGTTCTTC.

CDR3 coding DNA: TGTGCCAGCAGCGTAGAGGGGAACTATGGCTACACCTTC. Its translation: CASSVEGNYGYTF. This sequence joins TRBV9 and TRBJ1-2; perhaps TRBD1 as D (5 bases). V was cut by 0 bases and J by 2 bases, with 5 bases left in between. The germline CDR1 and CDR2 sequences are SGDLS and YYNGEE. The CDR3 runs to 13 residues. Combining the CDR3 with reference TRBV9 and TRBJ1-2 gives the whole variable domain DSGVTQTPKHLITATGQRVTLRCSPRSGDLSVYWYQQSLDQGLQFLIQYYNGEERAKGNILERFSAQQFPDLHSELNLSSLELGDSALYFCASSVEGNYGYTFGSGTRLTVV.

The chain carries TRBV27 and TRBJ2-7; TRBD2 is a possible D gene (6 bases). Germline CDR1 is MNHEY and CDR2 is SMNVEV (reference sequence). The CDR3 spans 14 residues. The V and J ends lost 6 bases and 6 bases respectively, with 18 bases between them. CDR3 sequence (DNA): TGTGCCAGCAGCATTAGCGCAGGGAGGTCCGAGCAGTACTTC. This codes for CASSISAGRSEQYF.

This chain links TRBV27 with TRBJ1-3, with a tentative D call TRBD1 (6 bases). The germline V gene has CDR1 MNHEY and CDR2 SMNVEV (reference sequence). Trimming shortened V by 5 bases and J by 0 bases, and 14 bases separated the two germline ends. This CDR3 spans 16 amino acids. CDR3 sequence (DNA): TGTGCCAGCAGTCGGGGGGGCAGAAGCTCTGGAAACACCATATATTTT. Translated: CASSRGGRSSGNTIYF.

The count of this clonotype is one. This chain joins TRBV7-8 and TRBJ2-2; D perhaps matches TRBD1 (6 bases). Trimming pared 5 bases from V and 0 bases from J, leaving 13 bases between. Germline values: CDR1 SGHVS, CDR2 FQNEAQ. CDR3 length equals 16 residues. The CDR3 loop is CASSQRQASNTGELFF. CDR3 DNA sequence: TGTGCCAGCAGCCAGAGACAGGCCTCGAACACCGGGGAGCTGTTTTTT.

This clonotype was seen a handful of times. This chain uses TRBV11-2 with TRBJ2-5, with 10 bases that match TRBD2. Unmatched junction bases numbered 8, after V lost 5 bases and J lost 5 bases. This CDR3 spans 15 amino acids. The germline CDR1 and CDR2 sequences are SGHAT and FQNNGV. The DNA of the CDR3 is TGTGCCAGCAGCCCCGGAGGTAGCGGGGGGGAGACCCAGTACTTC. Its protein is CASSPGGSGGETQYF.

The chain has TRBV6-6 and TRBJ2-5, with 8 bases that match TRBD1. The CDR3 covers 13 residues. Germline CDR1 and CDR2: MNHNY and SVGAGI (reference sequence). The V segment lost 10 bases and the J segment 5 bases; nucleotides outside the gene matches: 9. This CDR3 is CATRQGIAETQYF. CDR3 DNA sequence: TGTGCCACCAGACAGGGGATTGCGGAGACCCAGTACTTC.

In nucleotides, the CDR3 is TGTGCCAGCAGAGCCAACCATGGGGGTGAGAACATTCAGTACTTC. Encoded protein: CASRANHGGENIQYF. The rearrangement joins TRBV7-8 to TRBJ2-4; D is perhaps TRBD1 or TRBD2 (5 bases each). The CDR3 contains 15 residues. CDR1 and CDR2 from the germline V gene are SGHVS and FQNEAQ. V was clipped by 6 bases and J by 7 bases, with 19 bases between them.

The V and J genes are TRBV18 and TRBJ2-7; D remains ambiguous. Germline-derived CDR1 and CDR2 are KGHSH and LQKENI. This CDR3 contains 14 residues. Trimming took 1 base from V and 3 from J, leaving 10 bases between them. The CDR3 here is CASSPRDGLYEQYF. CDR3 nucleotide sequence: TGTGCCAGCTCACCACGCGATGGGCTCTACGAGCAGTACTTC. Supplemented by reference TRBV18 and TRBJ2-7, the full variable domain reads NAGVMQNPRHLVRRRGQEARLRCSPMKGHSHVYWYRQLPEEGLKFMVYLQKENIIDESGMPKERFSAEFPKEGPSILRIQQVVRGDSAAYFCASSPRDGLYEQYFGPGTRLTVT.

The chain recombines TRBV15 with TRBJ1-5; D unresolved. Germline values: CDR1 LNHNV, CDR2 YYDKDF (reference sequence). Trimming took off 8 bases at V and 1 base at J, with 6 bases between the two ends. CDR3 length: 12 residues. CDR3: CATGPSNQPQHF. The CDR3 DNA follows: TGTGCCACCGGGCCGAGCAATCAGCCCCAGCATTTT.

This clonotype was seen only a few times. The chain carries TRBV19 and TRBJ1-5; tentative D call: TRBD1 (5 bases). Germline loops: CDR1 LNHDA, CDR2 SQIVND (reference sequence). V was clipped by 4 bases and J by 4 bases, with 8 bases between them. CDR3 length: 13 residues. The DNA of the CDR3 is TGTGCCAGTAGTAGGGGCAGTAATCAGCCCCAGCATTTT. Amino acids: CASSRGSNQPQHF.

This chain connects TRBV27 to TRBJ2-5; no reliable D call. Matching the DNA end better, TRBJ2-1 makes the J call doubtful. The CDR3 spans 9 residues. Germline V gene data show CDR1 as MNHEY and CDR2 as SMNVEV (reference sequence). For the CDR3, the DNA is TGTGCCAGCACGCCTCCCCAGTTCTTC. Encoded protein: CASTPPQFF.

CDR3: CASSIRDRGDYGYTF. CDR3 sequence (DNA): TGTGCCAGCAGCATCCGGGACAGGGGGGACTATGGCTACACCTTC. The rearrangement joins TRBV11-2 to TRBJ1-2, with 11 bases fitting TRBD1. Germline loops: CDR1 SGHAT, CDR2 FQNNGV. V dropped 5 bases and J dropped 3; count of bases not matched to a gene: 5. The CDR3 runs to 15 residues.

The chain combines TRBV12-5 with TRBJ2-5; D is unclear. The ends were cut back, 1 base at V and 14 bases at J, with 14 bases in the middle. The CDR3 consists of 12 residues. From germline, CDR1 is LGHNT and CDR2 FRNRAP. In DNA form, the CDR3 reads TGTGCTAGTGGTTTGGACCCGAAGGCCCCCTACTTC. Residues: CASGLDPKAPYF.

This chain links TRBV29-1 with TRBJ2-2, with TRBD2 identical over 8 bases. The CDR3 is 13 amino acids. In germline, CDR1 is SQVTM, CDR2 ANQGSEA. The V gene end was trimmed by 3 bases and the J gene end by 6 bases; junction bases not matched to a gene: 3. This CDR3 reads CSVELAGPGELFF. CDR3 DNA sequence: TGCAGCGTTGAGTTAGCGGGGCCCGGGGAGCTGTTTTTT.

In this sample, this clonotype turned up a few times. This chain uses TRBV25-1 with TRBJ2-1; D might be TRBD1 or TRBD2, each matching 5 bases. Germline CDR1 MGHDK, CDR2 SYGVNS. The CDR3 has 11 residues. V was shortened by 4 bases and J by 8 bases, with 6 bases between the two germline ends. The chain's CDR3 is CASSGGDEQFF. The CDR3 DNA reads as TGTGCCAGCAGTGGAGGGGATGAGCAGTTCTTC.

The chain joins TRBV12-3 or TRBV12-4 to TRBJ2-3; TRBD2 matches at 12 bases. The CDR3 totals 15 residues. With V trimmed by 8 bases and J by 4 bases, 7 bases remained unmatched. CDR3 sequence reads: CASGPSGGGPDTQYF. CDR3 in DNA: TGTGCCAGCGGCCCTAGCGGGGGGGGCCCAGATACGCAGTATTTT.